This T cell receptor beta chain was recorded in a study of control samples from healthy donors and cancer patients. Per germline, CDR1 MNHNS and CDR2 SASEGT. The CDR3 consists of 16 residues. Trimming removed 1 base from V and 0 bases from J, with 10 bases in between. The data were produced by immunoSEQ multiplex PCR, yet TCRdb's version contains in-frame clones alone and is incomplete. The data show 150,000 to 200,000 clones, around 89% seen once. Sequenced sample: blood. The chain employs TRBV6-1 and TRBJ1-5; D gene unclear. The source of this sequence is a woman aged 45-65 years in good health. The CDR3 region is CASSEELLYSNQPQHF. CDR3 coding DNA: TGTGCCAGCAGTGAAGAACTCCTTTATAGCAATCAGCCCCAGCATTTT.